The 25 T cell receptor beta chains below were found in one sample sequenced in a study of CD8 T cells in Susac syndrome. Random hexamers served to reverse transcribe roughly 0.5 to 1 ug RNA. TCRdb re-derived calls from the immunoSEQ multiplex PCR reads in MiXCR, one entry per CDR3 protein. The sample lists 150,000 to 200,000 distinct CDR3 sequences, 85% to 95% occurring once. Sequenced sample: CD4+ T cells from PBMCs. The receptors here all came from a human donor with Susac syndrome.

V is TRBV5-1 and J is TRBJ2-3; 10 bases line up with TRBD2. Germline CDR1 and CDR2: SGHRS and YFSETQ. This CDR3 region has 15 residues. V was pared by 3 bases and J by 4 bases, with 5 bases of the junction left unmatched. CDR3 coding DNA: TGCGCCAGCAGCTACAGCGGGGGGGCCTCAGATACGCAGTATTTT. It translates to CASSYSGGASDTQYF.

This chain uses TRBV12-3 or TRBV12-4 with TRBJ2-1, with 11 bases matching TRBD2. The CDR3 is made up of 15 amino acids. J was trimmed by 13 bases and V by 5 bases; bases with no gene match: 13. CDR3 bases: TGTGCCAGCAGTCCGCTAGCGGGGGGCCGAGCGGTACAGTTCTTC. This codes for CASSPLAGGRAVQFF.

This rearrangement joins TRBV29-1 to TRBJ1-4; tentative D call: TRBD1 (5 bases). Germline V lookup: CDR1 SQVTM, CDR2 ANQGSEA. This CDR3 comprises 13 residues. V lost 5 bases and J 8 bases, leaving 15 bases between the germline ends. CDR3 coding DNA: TGCAGCGTTTCAACCGGGGCTCGAGAAAAACTGTTTTTT. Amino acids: CSVSTGAREKLFF.

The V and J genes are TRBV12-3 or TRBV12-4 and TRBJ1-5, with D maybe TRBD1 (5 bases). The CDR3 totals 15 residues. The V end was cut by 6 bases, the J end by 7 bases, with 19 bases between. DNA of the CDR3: TGTGCCAGCAGCCGATCGCGCCTCGGGGCCCAGCCCCAGCATTTT. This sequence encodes CASSRSRLGAQPQHF.

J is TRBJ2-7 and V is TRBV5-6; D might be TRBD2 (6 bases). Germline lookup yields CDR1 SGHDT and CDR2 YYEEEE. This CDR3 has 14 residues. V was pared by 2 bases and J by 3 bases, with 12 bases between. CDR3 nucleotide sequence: TGTGCCAGCAGCTTTGGGACTTTGATCTACGAGCAGTACTTC. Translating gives CASSFGTLIYEQYF.

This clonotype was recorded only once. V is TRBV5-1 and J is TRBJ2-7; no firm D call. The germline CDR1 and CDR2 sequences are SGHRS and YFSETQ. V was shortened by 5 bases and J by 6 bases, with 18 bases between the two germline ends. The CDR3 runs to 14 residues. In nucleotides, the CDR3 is TGCGCCAGCAGTCAAAGGACGCCCCCGCGCGAGCAGTACTTC. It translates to CASSQRTPPREQYF.

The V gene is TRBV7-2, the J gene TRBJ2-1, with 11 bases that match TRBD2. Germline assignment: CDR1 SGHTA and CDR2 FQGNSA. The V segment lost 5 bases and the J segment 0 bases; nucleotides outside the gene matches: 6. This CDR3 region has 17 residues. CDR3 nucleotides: TGTGCCAGCAGCCGAGGACTAGCGGGTGTCTCCTACAATGAGCAGTTCTTC. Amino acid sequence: CASSRGLAGVSYNEQFF.

In nucleotides, the CDR3 is TGTGCCACCAGCTTTACTCGGGCCAAAAACATTCAGTACTTC. Amino acid sequence: CATSFTRAKNIQYF. This chain uses TRBV15 with TRBJ2-4, with D hard to call. Germline V gives CDR1 LNHNV, CDR2 YYDKDF (reference sequence). Deletions cut 5 bases from V and 1 base from J, with 9 bases between. The CDR3 loop spans 14 amino acids.

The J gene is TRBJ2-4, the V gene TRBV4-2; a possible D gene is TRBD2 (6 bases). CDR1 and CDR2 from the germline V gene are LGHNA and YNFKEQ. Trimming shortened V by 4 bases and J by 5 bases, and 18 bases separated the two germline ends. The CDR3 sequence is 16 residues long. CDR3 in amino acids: CASSRRRSPSENIQYF. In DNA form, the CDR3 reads TGTGCCAGCAGCCGCAGAAGATCCCCTAGCGAAAACATTCAGTACTTC.

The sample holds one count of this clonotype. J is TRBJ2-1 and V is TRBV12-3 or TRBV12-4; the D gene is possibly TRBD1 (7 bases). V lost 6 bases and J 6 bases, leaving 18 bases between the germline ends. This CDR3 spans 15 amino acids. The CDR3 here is CASRHLSGGGNEQFF. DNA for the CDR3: TGTGCCAGCAGACACCTTTCAGGGGGAGGCAATGAGCAGTTCTTC.

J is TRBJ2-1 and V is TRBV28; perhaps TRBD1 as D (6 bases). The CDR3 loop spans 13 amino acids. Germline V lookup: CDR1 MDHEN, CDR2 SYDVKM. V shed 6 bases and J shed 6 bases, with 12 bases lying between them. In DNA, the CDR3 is TGTGCCAGCAGGGTGGGGGCCACCAATGAGCAGTTCTTC. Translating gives CASRVGATNEQFF.

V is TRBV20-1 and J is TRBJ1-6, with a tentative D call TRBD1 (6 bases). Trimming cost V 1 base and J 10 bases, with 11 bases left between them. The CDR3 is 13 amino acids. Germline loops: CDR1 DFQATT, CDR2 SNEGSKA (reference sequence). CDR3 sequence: CSARAGVESPLHF. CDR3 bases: TGCAGTGCTAGAGCAGGGGTTGAATCACCCCTCCACTTT.

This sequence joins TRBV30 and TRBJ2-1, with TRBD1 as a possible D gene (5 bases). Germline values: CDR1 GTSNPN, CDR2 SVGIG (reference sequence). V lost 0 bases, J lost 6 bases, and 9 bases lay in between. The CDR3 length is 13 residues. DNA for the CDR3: TGTGCCTGGAGTGTAGTGGACACCAATGAGCAGTTCTTC. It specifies CAWSVVDTNEQFF.

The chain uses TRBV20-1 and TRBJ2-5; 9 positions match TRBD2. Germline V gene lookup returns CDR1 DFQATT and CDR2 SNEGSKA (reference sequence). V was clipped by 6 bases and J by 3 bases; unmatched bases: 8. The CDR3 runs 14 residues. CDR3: CSAMGLAGKETQYF. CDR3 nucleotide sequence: TGCAGTGCCATGGGACTAGCTGGTAAAGAGACCCAGTACTTC.

CDR3: CSVGDGQLEQYF. DNA of the CDR3: TGCAGCGTTGGGGACGGACAGCTCGAGCAGTACTTC. The J gene is TRBJ2-7, the V gene TRBV29-1, with a tentative D call TRBD1 (6 bases). CDR3 length equals 12 residues. Trimming pared 4 bases from V and 6 bases from J, leaving 13 bases between. Germline-derived CDR1 and CDR2 are SQVTM and ANQGSEA.

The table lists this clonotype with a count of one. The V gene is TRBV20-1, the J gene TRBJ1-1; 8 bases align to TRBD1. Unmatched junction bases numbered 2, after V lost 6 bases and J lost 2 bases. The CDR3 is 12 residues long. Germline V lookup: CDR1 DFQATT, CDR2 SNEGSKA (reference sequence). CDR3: CSADRGNTEAFF. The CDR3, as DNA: TGCAGTGCCGACAGGGGAAACACTGAAGCTTTCTTT.

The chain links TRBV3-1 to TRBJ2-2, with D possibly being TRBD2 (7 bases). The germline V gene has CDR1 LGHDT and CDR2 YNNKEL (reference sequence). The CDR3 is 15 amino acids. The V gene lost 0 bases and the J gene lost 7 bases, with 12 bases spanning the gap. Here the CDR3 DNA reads TGTGCCAGCAGCCAAGATCCGGGGGGCGGCGGGGAGCTGTTTTTT. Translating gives CASSQDPGGGGELFF.

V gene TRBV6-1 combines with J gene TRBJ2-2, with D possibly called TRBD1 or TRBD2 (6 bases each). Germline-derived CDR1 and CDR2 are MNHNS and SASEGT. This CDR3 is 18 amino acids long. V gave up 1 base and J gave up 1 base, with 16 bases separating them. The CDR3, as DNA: TGTGCCAGCAGTGAAGGAACGGGGGCAGGGAAGAACACCGGGGAGCTGTTTTTT. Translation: CASSEGTGAGKNTGELFF.

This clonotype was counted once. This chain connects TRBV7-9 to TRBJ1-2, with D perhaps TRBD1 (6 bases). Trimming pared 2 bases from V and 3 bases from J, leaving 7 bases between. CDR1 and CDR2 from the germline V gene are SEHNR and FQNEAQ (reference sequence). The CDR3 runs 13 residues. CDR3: CASSLQGYYGYTF. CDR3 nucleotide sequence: TGTGCCAGCAGCTTACAGGGGTACTATGGCTACACCTTC.

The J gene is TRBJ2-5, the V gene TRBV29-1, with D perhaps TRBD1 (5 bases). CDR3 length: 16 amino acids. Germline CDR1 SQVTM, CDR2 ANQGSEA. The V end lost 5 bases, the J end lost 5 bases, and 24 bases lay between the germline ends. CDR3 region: CSVRPWRLQGRETQYF. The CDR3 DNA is TGCAGCGTTCGACCGTGGCGGTTGCAGGGTAGGGAGACCCAGTACTTC.

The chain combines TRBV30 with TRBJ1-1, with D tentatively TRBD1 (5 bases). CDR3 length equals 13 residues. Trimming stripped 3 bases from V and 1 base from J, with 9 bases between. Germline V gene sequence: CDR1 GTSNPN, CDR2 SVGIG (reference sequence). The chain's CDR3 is CAWRLDRNTEAFF. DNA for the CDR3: TGTGCCTGGAGACTAGACAGGAACACTGAAGCTTTCTTT.

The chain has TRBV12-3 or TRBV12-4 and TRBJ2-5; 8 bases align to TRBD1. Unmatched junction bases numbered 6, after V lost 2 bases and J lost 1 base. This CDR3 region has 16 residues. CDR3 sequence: CASSLSQGATQETQYF. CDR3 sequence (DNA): TGTGCCAGCAGTTTAAGCCAGGGGGCGACCCAAGAGACCCAGTACTTC.

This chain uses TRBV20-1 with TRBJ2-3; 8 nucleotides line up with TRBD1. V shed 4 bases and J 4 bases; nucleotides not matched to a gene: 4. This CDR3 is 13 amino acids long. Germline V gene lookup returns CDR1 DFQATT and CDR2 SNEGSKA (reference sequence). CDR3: CSATDRGPDTQYF. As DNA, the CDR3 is TGCAGTGCTACCGACAGGGGCCCAGATACGCAGTATTTT.

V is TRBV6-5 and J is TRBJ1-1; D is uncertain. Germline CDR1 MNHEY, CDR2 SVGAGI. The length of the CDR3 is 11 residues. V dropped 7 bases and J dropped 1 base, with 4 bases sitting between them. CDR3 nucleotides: TGTGCCAGCAACGGGAACACTGAAGCTTTCTTT. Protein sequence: CASNGNTEAFF.

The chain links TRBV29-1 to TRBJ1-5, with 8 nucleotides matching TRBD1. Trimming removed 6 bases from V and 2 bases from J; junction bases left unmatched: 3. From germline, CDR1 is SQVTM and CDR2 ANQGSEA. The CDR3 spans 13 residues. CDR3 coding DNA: TGCAGCGTGATGGACAGGGGCAATCAGCCCCAGCATTTT. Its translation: CSVMDRGNQPQHF. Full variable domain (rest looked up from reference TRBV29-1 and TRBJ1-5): SAVISQKPSRDICQRGTSLTIQCQVDSQVTMMFWYRQQPGQSLTLIATANQGSEATYESGFVIDKFPISRPNLTFSTLTVSNMSPEDSSIYLCSVMDRGNQPQHFGDGTRLSIL.